Presented here are 10 T cell receptor beta chains from one specimen sequenced in a study of regulatory T cells in long-lasting Graves disease (dated by TCRdb to about 2021). This specimen's time point label, per the study, means: newly diagnosed GD, antithyroid drugs for less than 3 months. RNA was extracted from PBMCs in TRIzol for both TCR sequencing and RNA sequencing. The library was obtained by multiplex PCR. The run used an Illumina HiSeq 4000. iRepertoire HTBI primers and Arm-PCR amplification of CDR3 regions were used to construct TCR beta libraries. TCRdb passed the public sequencing reads through fastp at Q25 and MiXCR, retaining productive beta sequences. Rows merge per CDR3 protein into single entries with the most common DNA and genes. The sample contains hundreds of thousands of distinct CDR3 sequences, under 20% of them found a single time. The leading ten clones occupy roughly 18% of the sample.

The sample also formed part of further work on T cells in Graves' hyperthyroidism and ophthalmopathy.

This specimen was peripheral blood mononuclear cells (PBMCs), taken at new diagnosis, from a patient treated with antithyroid drugs. The receptors stem from a young woman with Graves disease. Donor details come from another sample of the same person, matched by shared clones.

This clonotype was detected ten times or more. This chain joins TRBV7-2 and TRBJ1-1; D gene unclear. The CDR3 spans 15 residues. CDR1 is SGHTA, CDR2 FQGNSA, per germline. The ends were cut back, 5 bases at V and 1 base at J, with 14 bases in the middle. In DNA form, the CDR3 reads TGTGCCAGCAGCCGGCTGGCCAGGAGGAACACTGAAGCTTTCTTT. It is translated as CASSRLARRNTEAFF.

This clonotype has ten or more counts. The V and J genes are TRBV20-1 and TRBJ2-3; possible D gene TRBD2, 5 bases. Germline V gene sequence: CDR1 DFQATT, CDR2 SNEGSKA (reference sequence). CDR3 length: 15 amino acids. Trimming left V 2 bases short and J 0 bases short, with 12 bases between. Here the CDR3 reads CSARSPAESTDTQYF. CDR3 in DNA: TGCAGTGCTAGATCTCCAGCGGAGAGCACAGATACGCAGTATTTT.

The J gene is TRBJ1-1, the V gene TRBV7-9; D is unresolved. The CDR3 spans 13 residues. V was trimmed by 5 bases and J by 0 bases, leaving 7 bases between them. CDR1 is SEHNR, CDR2 FQNEAQ, per germline (reference sequence). The CDR3 here is CASSNQMNTEAFF. The CDR3 DNA sequence: TGTGCCAGCAGCAACCAGATGAACACTGAAGCTTTCTTT.

The V call is TRBV12-3 or TRBV12-4, the J call TRBJ2-2; D might be TRBD2 (5 bases). CDR3 length: 12 residues. Trimming stripped 10 bases from V and 3 bases from J, with 9 bases between. CDR3 sequence reads: CAIWTDTGELFF. The DNA of the CDR3 is TGTGCCATCTGGACTGACACCGGGGAGCTGTTTTTT.

The chain has TRBV12-3 or TRBV12-4 and TRBJ2-5; a possible D gene is TRBD1 (6 bases). The CDR3 covers 15 residues. With 6 bases removed from V and 2 bases from J, the gap between germline ends came to 16 bases. CDR3 region: CASRMTGGWQETQYF. The CDR3 DNA reads as TGTGCCAGCAGAATGACAGGCGGGTGGCAAGAGACCCAGTACTTC.

The V and J genes are TRBV9 and TRBJ2-1, with TRBD2 matching 15 bases. The CDR3 loop spans 19 amino acids. Germline assignment: CDR1 SGDLS and CDR2 YYNGEE. The trim removed 4 bases at V and 4 bases at J, leaving 12 bases unmatched. CDR3 residues: CASSSPLGLAGGGYNEQFF. Written as DNA, the CDR3 is TGTGCCAGCAGCTCACCCCTGGGACTAGCGGGAGGCGGTTACAATGAGCAGTTCTTC.

This rearrangement joins TRBV7-8 to TRBJ2-3, with D perhaps matching TRBD2 (5 bases). CDR3 length equals 17 residues. Between the trimmed V and J ends, which lost 1 base and 5 bases, there was a span of 19 bases. Germline-derived CDR1 and CDR2 are SGHVS and FQNEAQ. The CDR3 region has the DNA TGTGCCAGCAGCTTAGAGGGTGCGGGCACCGAGGGAGATACGCAGTATTTT. This gives the protein CASSLEGAGTEGDTQYF.

The rearrangement uses TRBV18 and TRBJ1-2; possibly TRBD1 for D (6 bases). The CDR3 spans 15 residues. The germline V gene encodes CDR1 KGHSH and CDR2 LQKENI. Trimming removed 3 bases at V and 2 bases at J, with 13 bases between. The chain's CDR3 is CASSPETGQNYGYTF. DNA for the CDR3: TGTGCCAGCTCACCTGAGACAGGTCAGAACTATGGCTACACCTTC.

This clonotype was detected a few times. The chain links TRBV19 to TRBJ2-1; D possibly corresponds to TRBD2 (6 bases). There are 15 residues in the CDR3. With 5 bases removed from V and 2 bases from J, the gap between germline ends came to 13 bases. Germline V gene lookup returns CDR1 LNHDA and CDR2 SQIVND (reference sequence). The CDR3 is CASSLTRVTYNEQFF. Here the CDR3 DNA reads TGTGCCAGTAGTCTGACTAGGGTAACCTACAATGAGCAGTTCTTC.

J is TRBJ1-1 and V is TRBV20-1; D not certain. Germline CDR1 and CDR2: DFQATT and SNEGSKA (reference sequence). V lost 3 bases and J 11 bases, leaving 7 bases between the germline ends. This CDR3 region has 9 residues. The CDR3 sequence is CSASFRAFF. The CDR3, as DNA: TGCAGTGCTAGTTTCCGGGCTTTCTTT.